These 21 T cell receptor beta chains share one sample of origin, sequenced in a study of T cells in Graves' hyperthyroidism and ophthalmopathy (dated by TCRdb to 2018 to 2020). Libraries were prepared through multiplex PCR. Sequencing instrument: Illumina HiSeq 2000. The TCR beta CDR3 regions were amplified from the RNA transcripts. The TCR CDR3 was subjected to a first round of RT-PCR using the HTBI primer set and the Qiagen OneStep RT-PCR kit. TCRdb ran its own pipeline on the public reads, namely fastp trimming at Q25 and MiXCR clone calling, and kept in-frame beta chains. Each entry merges the rows of one CDR3 protein and shows their most common DNA and genes. Counted in this sample were about 360,000 distinct CDR3 sequences; over 10% of them appeared once. Roughly 8.3% of the sample comes from the top ten. The sequenced sample consisted of blood. All receptors come from a woman aged 18-29 years with Graves' hyperthyroidism.

In this sample, this clonotype turned up many times. This sequence joins TRBV11-1 and TRBJ2-7, with D perhaps TRBD2 (6 bases). Germline CDR1 is SGHAT and CDR2 is FQDESV (reference sequence). The CDR3 is 13 amino acids. Trimming removed 3 bases at V and 4 bases at J, with 10 bases between. The CDR3 is CASSLGGPYEQYF. In DNA, the CDR3 is TGTGCCAGCAGCTTGGGGGGTCCGTACGAGCAGTACTTC.

The sample holds many counts of this clonotype. The chain links TRBV24-1 to TRBJ2-1, with 9 bases identical to TRBD2. The length of the CDR3 is 16 residues. V lost 3 bases to trimming and J lost 5 bases; unmatched junction nucleotides: 7. CDR1 is KGHDR and CDR2 is SFDVKD in the germline V gene. The CDR3 here is CATSDVRLAAHNEQFF. The CDR3 DNA follows: TGTGCCACCAGTGATGTGCGACTAGCGGCTCACAATGAGCAGTTCTTC.

This clonotype was counted many times. V gene TRBV5-1 combines with J gene TRBJ1-1; no clear D. Trimming pared 0 bases from V and 11 bases from J, leaving 17 bases between. CDR1 is SGHRS and CDR2 is YFSETQ in the germline V gene. The CDR3 runs 14 residues. The CDR3 DNA reads TGCGCCAGCAGCTTGGCCGATGCTGGGCGTCGGGCTTTCTTT. Amino acids: CASSLADAGRRAFF. The full variable domain, with the rest looked up from reference TRBV5-1 and TRBJ1-1, is KAGVTQTPRYLIKTRGQQVTLSCSPISGHRSVSWYQQTPGQGLQFLFEYFSETQRNKGNFPGRFSGRQFSNSRSEMNVSTLELGDSALYLCASSLADAGRRAFFGQGTRLTVV.

V is TRBV6-1 and J is TRBJ2-3; the match to TRBD1 covers 10 bases. V trimming: 8 bases; J trimming: 6 bases; junction bases outside the gene matches: 11. The germline V gene has CDR1 MNHNS and CDR2 SASEGT. The CDR3 loop spans 15 amino acids. CDR3 sequence: CASLRQGAYGDTQYF. The CDR3 DNA reads TGTGCCAGCCTCCGACAGGGGGCTTATGGGGATACGCAGTATTTT.

This clonotype has at least ten counts. The V gene is TRBV4-2, the J gene TRBJ2-3; tentative D call: TRBD2 (7 bases). Trimming removed 4 bases from V and 10 bases from J, with 15 bases in between. This CDR3 spans 13 amino acids. CDR1 and CDR2 (germline): LGHNA, YNFKEQ. CDR3 region: CASSLGGASPQYF. The CDR3 DNA is TGTGCCAGCAGCCTGGGGGGGGCTAGCCCGCAGTATTTT.

This clonotype has at least ten counts. This sequence joins TRBV7-2 and TRBJ2-4; a weak D match, TRBD1 (7 bases). The V gene lost 4 bases and the J gene lost 8 bases, with 15 bases spanning the gap. The CDR3 is 14 amino acids. Per germline, CDR1 SGHTA and CDR2 FQGNSA. The CDR3 here is CASSYNGRGDIQYF. The DNA of the CDR3 is TGTGCCAGCAGCTACAACGGCAGGGGGGACATTCAGTACTTC.

This clonotype came up many times. The chain is built from TRBV12-3 or TRBV12-4 and TRBJ1-5; TRBD1 might be the D (6 bases). V was trimmed by 7 bases and J by 7 bases, leaving 20 bases between them. CDR3 size: 15 residues. The CDR3 protein is CASTPGGGGGQPQHF. The CDR3 DNA follows: TGTGCCAGCACTCCTGGGGGGGGGGGCGGACAGCCCCAGCATTTT.

This rearrangement joins TRBV9 to TRBJ2-3; D gene unclear. Deletions cut 0 bases from V and 1 base from J, with 9 bases between. Looked up from germline, CDR1 is SGDLS and CDR2 is YYNGEE. This CDR3 comprises 15 residues. CDR3 residues: CASSVGLSGTDTQYF. CDR3 DNA sequence: TGTGCCAGCAGCGTAGGGTTATCGGGCACAGATACGCAGTATTTT.

This clonotype was counted only a few times. The chain couples TRBV6-1 to TRBJ2-3; possible D gene TRBD1, 5 bases. V was pared by 3 bases and J by 4 bases, with 14 bases between. Germline V lookup: CDR1 MNHNS, CDR2 SASEGT. This CDR3 contains 15 residues. Here the CDR3 reads CASSEQGQGADTQYF. In DNA, the CDR3 is TGTGCCAGCAGTGAGCAAGGGCAGGGCGCAGATACGCAGTATTTT.

V and J are TRBV20-1 and TRBJ2-3; D call uncertain. Trimming cost V 3 bases and J 0 bases, with 4 bases left between them. Germline CDR1 is DFQATT and CDR2 is SNEGSKA (reference sequence). This CDR3 is built from 12 residues. The CDR3 DNA reads as TGCAGTGCTAGGTTTAGCACAGATACGCAGTATTTT. Amino acid sequence: CSARFSTDTQYF.

This clonotype was detected ten times or more. V is TRBV20-1 and J is TRBJ1-1, with D possibly matching TRBD1 (6 bases). The CDR3 is 14 residues long. Germline V lookup: CDR1 DFQATT, CDR2 SNEGSKA (reference sequence). Deletions cut 1 base from V and 7 bases from J, with 16 bases between. CDR3 DNA sequence: TGCAGTGCTAGAGCTTTTGGGGGGCAGGGTGAAGCTTTCTTT. Its translation is CSARAFGGQGEAFF.

Many counts were recorded for this clonotype. J is TRBJ2-1 and V is TRBV29-1, with D perhaps TRBD1 (5 bases). The V gene's germline CDR1 is SQVTM and CDR2 ANQGSEA. There are 13 residues in the CDR3. V lost 4 bases to trimming and J lost 8 bases, with 15 bases between them. CDR3 region: CSVGQTPIHEQFF. The CDR3 DNA follows: TGCAGCGTTGGACAGACGCCCATTCATGAGCAGTTCTTC.

The gene calls are TRBV6-1 and TRBJ2-7, with a weak D call TRBD1 (6 bases). The CDR3 is 14 residues long. From germline, CDR1 is MNHNS and CDR2 SASEGT. V dropped 2 bases and J dropped 9 bases, with 17 bases sitting between them. DNA for the CDR3: TGTGCCAGCAGTGAACCGGCAGGGGCCCGTAGGCAGTACTTC. Translating gives CASSEPAGARRQYF.

The V gene is TRBV15, the J gene TRBJ1-5, with no clear D. Germline V CDR1 and CDR2: LNHNV, YYDKDF (reference sequence). The CDR3 runs 15 residues. V lost 0 bases to trimming and J lost 7 bases, with 13 bases between them. In DNA form, the CDR3 reads TGTGCCACCAGCAGAGATGGCCTGGCCCAACAGCCCCAGCATTTT. Protein: CATSRDGLAQQPQHF.

The chain recombines TRBV4-1 with TRBJ1-2; 7 bases agree with TRBD1. Germline values: CDR1 MGHRA, CDR2 YSYEKL. Trimming cost V 3 bases and J 7 bases; bases outside gene matches: 8. This CDR3 comprises 14 residues. CDR3 in DNA: TGCGCCAGCAGCCAGGGGGAGGGGGCCATTGGCTACACCTTC. Amino acid sequence: CASSQGEGAIGYTF.

This clonotype was seen many times. The J gene is TRBJ2-7, the V gene TRBV5-1; D possibly corresponds to TRBD1 (6 bases). In germline, CDR1 is SGHRS, CDR2 YFSETQ. The CDR3 contains 13 residues. V lost 2 bases and J 5 bases, leaving 11 bases between the germline ends. CDR3 in DNA: TGCGCCAGCAGCTTTGGCAGGGGAAACGAGCAGTACTTC. Residues: CASSFGRGNEQYF.

The rearrangement joins TRBV5-1 to TRBJ1-1, with 10 nucleotides matching TRBD1. Germline CDR1 is SGHRS and CDR2 is YFSETQ. J gave up 0 bases and V 4 bases, and 6 bases lay outside the gene matches. The CDR3 has 16 residues. The CDR3 nucleotides are TGCGCCAGCAGCCGGGACAGGGGCAACATGAACACTGAAGCTTTCTTT. This encodes CASSRDRGNMNTEAFF.

This clonotype was seen only a few times. This rearrangement joins TRBV6-1 to TRBJ2-7; 12 bases map to TRBD2. The CDR3 spans 12 residues. The V gene's germline CDR1 is MNHNS and CDR2 SASEGT. The CDR3 nucleotides are TGTCGCCCTAGCGGGAGGGAACACGAGCAGTACTTC. This codes for CRPSGREHEQYF.

This clonotype appeared many times. The rearrangement uses TRBV6-1 and TRBJ1-6, with D possibly TRBD1 on 5 matching bases. V lost 6 bases, J lost 7 bases, and 19 bases lay in between. Germline CDR1 is MNHNS and CDR2 is SASEGT. The CDR3 is 16 residues long. As DNA, the CDR3 is TGTGCCAGCAGCAAGGCCCCTCGACAGACAAATTCACCCCTCCACTTT. The encoded protein is CASSKAPRQTNSPLHF.

This clonotype has at least ten counts. This rearrangement joins TRBV12-3 or TRBV12-4 to TRBJ1-1, with D hard to call. Trimming took off 6 bases at V and 2 bases at J, with 10 bases between the two ends. The CDR3 has 13 residues. The CDR3, as DNA: TGTGCCAGCAGCCCCGTCCACAACACTGAAGCTTTCTTT. This codes for CASSPVHNTEAFF.

The V call is TRBV18, the J call TRBJ1-3; no firm D call. The CDR3 is 17 amino acids. Deletions cut 3 bases from V and 1 base from J, with 16 bases between. Germline V gene data show CDR1 as KGHSH and CDR2 as LQKENI. For the CDR3, the DNA is TGTGCCAGCTCACCTACAATGGGCGGAGGGTCTGGAAACACCATATATTTT. Its protein is CASSPTMGGGSGNTIYF. Using reference TRBV18 and TRBJ1-3 for the parts outside the CDR3, the full variable domain is NAGVMQNPRHLVRRRGQEARLRCSPMKGHSHVYWYRQLPEEGLKFMVYLQKENIIDESGMPKERFSAEFPKEGPSILRIQQVVRGDSAAYFCASSPTMGGGSGNTIYFGEGSWLTVV.